Shown below are 25 T cell receptor beta chains from a single sample sequenced in a study of blood T cell repertoires in COVID-19. The repertoire was sequenced with immunoSEQ multiplex PCR; TCRdb's copy has only in-frame clones and lacks some. The table has roughly 100,000 clones, over 70% seen once; the top ten hold roughly 15%. Material: peripheral blood. The receptor source for this set is a man over 45 with acute or convalescent COVID-19.

The V and J genes are TRBV7-6 and TRBJ2-5; 8 bases are a match to TRBD2. The CDR3 is 15 amino acids. Germline V gene sequence: CDR1 SGHVS, CDR2 FNYEAQ. The junction had 3 bases not matched to a gene; V was cut back by 1 base and J by 2 bases. This chain's CDR3 is CASSLGVAGQETQYF. For the CDR3, the DNA is TGTGCCAGCAGCTTAGGAGTAGCGGGACAAGAGACCCAGTACTTC. The variable domain in full, completed from reference TRBV7-6 and TRBJ2-5, reads GAGVSQSPRYKVTKRGQDVALRCDPISGHVSLYWYRQALGQGPEFLTYFNYEAQQDKSGLPNDRFSAERPEGSISTLTIQRTEQRDSAMYRCASSLGVAGQETQYFGPGTRLLVL.

The gene calls are TRBV5-1 and TRBJ2-7, with a weak D call TRBD2 (5 bases). This CDR3 region has 14 residues. The V gene's germline CDR1 is SGHRS and CDR2 YFSETQ. V was pared by 0 bases and J by 0 bases, with 7 bases between. The DNA for the CDR3 is TGCGCCAGCAGCTTGGAGGACTTCTCCTACGAGCAGTACTTC. Protein: CASSLEDFSYEQYF.

The V and J genes are TRBV19 and TRBJ2-3, with D perhaps matching TRBD1 (5 bases). V lost 8 bases and J lost 4, with 16 bases in between. The V gene's germline CDR1 is LNHDA and CDR2 SQIVND (reference sequence). The CDR3 length is 14 residues. As DNA, the CDR3 is TGTGCCAGTTCAGGGTCCCCCCCACCAGATACGCAGTATTTT. This sequence encodes CASSGSPPPDTQYF.

This chain uses TRBV2 with TRBJ1-1; no reliable D call. V lost 4 bases and J 4 bases, leaving 10 bases between the germline ends. The CDR3 is made up of 13 amino acids. The germline V gene has CDR1 SNHLY and CDR2 FYNNEI. CDR3 DNA sequence: TGTGCCAGCAGTGTTATGGGGAGCACTGAAGCTTTCTTT. It translates to CASSVMGSTEAFF.

This clone showed up just once. This chain links TRBV18 with TRBJ1-1, with D unresolved. Germline CDR1 reads KGHSH; CDR2 reads LQKENI. The CDR3 covers 16 residues. V lost 2 bases and J 0 bases, leaving 13 bases between the germline ends. CDR3 coding DNA: TGTGCCAGCTCACCAAGACGGCAAGACATGAACACTGAAGCTTTCTTT. The encoded protein is CASSPRRQDMNTEAFF.

This rearrangement joins TRBV3-1 (or the pseudogene TRBV3-2) to TRBJ1-1; 8 bases are a match to TRBD1. CDR1 is LGHDT and CDR2 is YNNKEL in the germline V gene (reference sequence). V was clipped by 7 bases and J by 4 bases; unmatched bases: 5. This CDR3 is built from 13 residues. CDR3 coding DNA: TGTGCCAGCACTAACAGGGGGACCACTGAAGCTTTCTTT. It specifies CASTNRGTTEAFF.

The rearrangement links TRBV5-4 to TRBJ2-5; no clear D. V was shortened by 0 bases and J by 1 base, with 7 bases between the two germline ends. Per germline, CDR1 SGHNT and CDR2 YYREEE (reference sequence). The CDR3 is 14 amino acids. CDR3 nucleotide sequence: TGTGCCAGCAGCTTGGTACACACCCAAGAGACCCAGTACTTC. It yields the protein CASSLVHTQETQYF.

The chain links TRBV5-1 to TRBJ2-7; TRBD1 aligns across 7 bases. Germline CDR1 SGHRS, CDR2 YFSETQ. CDR3 length: 15 residues. V was clipped by 0 bases and J by 2 bases; unmatched bases: 5. CDR3: CASSLDTGATYEQYF. Here the CDR3 DNA reads TGCGCCAGCAGCTTGGATACAGGGGCGACCTACGAGCAGTACTTC.

The chain combines TRBV29-1 with TRBJ1-5, with D maybe TRBD1 (5 bases). CDR1 and CDR2 (germline): SQVTM, ANQGSEA. V was clipped by 4 bases and J by 3 bases, with 10 bases between them. The CDR3 length is 13 residues. CDR3 amino acids: CSVADRNNQPQHF. In DNA form, the CDR3 reads TGCAGCGTTGCCGACAGAAACAATCAGCCCCAGCATTTT. The whole variable domain, remainder taken from reference TRBV29-1 and TRBJ1-5, is SAVISQKPSRDICQRGTSLTIQCQVDSQVTMMFWYRQQPGQSLTLIATANQGSEATYESGFVIDKFPISRPNLTFSTLTVSNMSPEDSSIYLCSVADRNNQPQHFGDGTRLSIL.

The CDR3 bases are TGCAGCGTTGAAGTCTCGTCTAGCCTAAACAATGAGCAGTTCTTC. Translating gives CSVEVSSSLNNEQFF. V gene TRBV29-1 combines with J gene TRBJ2-1; D possibly corresponds to TRBD2 (5 bases). Trimming pared 1 base from V and 5 bases from J, leaving 15 bases between. CDR3 size: 15 residues. Germline-derived CDR1 and CDR2 are SQVTM and ANQGSEA.

The rearrangement links TRBV2 to TRBJ2-1; 8 bases are a match to TRBD1. The J segment lost 4 bases and the V segment lost 10 bases, leaving 6 bases of the junction unmatched. Per the germline V gene, CDR1 is SNHLY and CDR2 is FYNNEI. The CDR3 sequence is 13 residues long. This CDR3 reads CATGQGIYNEQFF. In DNA form, the CDR3 reads TGTGCCACCGGACAGGGAATTTACAATGAGCAGTTCTTC.

This clone is a singleton in its sample. The rearrangement links TRBV9 to TRBJ2-5; 9 bases agree with TRBD2. The V gene's germline CDR1 is SGDLS and CDR2 YYNGEE. CDR3 size: 16 residues. V lost 4 bases, J lost 3 bases, and 10 bases stayed unmatched. The CDR3 DNA follows: TGTGCCAGCAGCCCCTCAACTAGCGGGCAAAAAGAGACCCAGTACTTC. As protein: CASSPSTSGQKETQYF.

A single count supports this clone. The genes are TRBV2 and TRBJ2-7, with 9 bases identical to TRBD1. The junction had 4 bases not matched to a gene; V was cut back by 5 bases and J by 2 bases. The CDR3 covers 14 residues. The germline V gene encodes CDR1 SNHLY and CDR2 FYNNEI. The CDR3 coding sequence is TGTGCCAGCAGTTGGGGACAGGGACCCTACGAGCAGTACTTC. Translation: CASSWGQGPYEQYF. The full variable domain, in which reference TRBV2 and TRBJ2-7 provide the parts outside the CDR3, is EPEVTQTPSHQVTQMGQEVILRCVPISNHLYFYWYRQILGQKVEFLVSFYNNEISEKSEIFDDQFSVERPDGSNFTLKIRSTKLEDSAMYFCASSWGQGPYEQYFGPGTRLTVT.

V is TRBV29-1 and J is TRBJ2-1; 14 nucleotides align to TRBD2. Trimming removed 5 bases from V and 6 bases from J; junction bases left unmatched: 3. Germline V gene data show CDR1 as SQVTM and CDR2 as ANQGSEA. CDR3 size: 14 residues. The CDR3 nucleotides are TGCAGCGTTCGACTAGCGGGAGGGCCCAATGAGCAGTTCTTC. It yields the protein CSVRLAGGPNEQFF.

The chain joins TRBV11-2 to TRBJ2-7, with 8 nucleotides matching TRBD1. Per the germline V gene, CDR1 is SGHAT and CDR2 is FQNNGV. The V gene end was trimmed by 5 bases and the J gene end by 2 bases; junction bases not matched to a gene: 5. This CDR3 is 14 amino acids long. In nucleotides, the CDR3 is TGTGCCAGCAGCGGACAGGGAGCCACCTACGAGCAGTACTTC. Protein sequence: CASSGQGATYEQYF.

This chain uses TRBV2 with TRBJ1-4, with TRBD1 matching over 10 bases. The V gene end was trimmed by 8 bases and the J gene end by 7 bases; junction bases not matched to a gene: 4. Germline CDR1 SNHLY, CDR2 FYNNEI. This CDR3 contains 13 residues. This CDR3 reads CASAGTGVEKLFF. CDR3 DNA sequence: TGTGCCAGCGCCGGGACAGGGGTTGAAAAACTGTTTTTT.

With respect to this clone: One end of the junction varies from germline; a read error may be responsible. The rearrangement joins TRBV5-1 to TRBJ2-1; no clear D gene. The CDR3 runs 13 residues. From germline, CDR1 is SGHRS and CDR2 YFSETQ. CDR3 in DNA: TGCGCCAGCAGCTTAAGCTCCTCCAATGAGCAGTTCTTC. Translated: CASSLSSSNEQFF.

The chain employs TRBV19 and TRBJ2-6; no clear D gene. The CDR3 consists of 15 residues. The V end lost 2 bases, the J end lost 0 bases, and 5 bases lay between the germline ends. CDR1 and CDR2 from the germline V gene are LNHDA and SQIVND (reference sequence). The CDR3 loop is CASSISISGANVLTF. DNA of the CDR3: TGTGCCAGTAGTATAAGCATCTCTGGGGCCAACGTCCTGACTTTC.

The rearrangement uses TRBV2 and TRBJ1-1; D is perhaps TRBD1 (5 bases). Germline V gene data show CDR1 as SNHLY and CDR2 as FYNNEI. The CDR3 is made up of 14 amino acids. Trimming stripped 6 bases from V and 5 bases from J, with 16 bases between. The CDR3 DNA follows: TGTGCCAGCAGGTCTCGGGATCGGGGGACTGAAGCTTTCTTT. Protein sequence: CASRSRDRGTEAFF. The whole variable domain, filled in from reference TRBV2 and TRBJ1-1, reads EPEVTQTPSHQVTQMGQEVILRCVPISNHLYFYWYRQILGQKVEFLVSFYNNEISEKSEIFDDQFSVERPDGSNFTLKIRSTKLEDSAMYFCASRSRDRGTEAFFGQGTRLTVV.

The rearrangement uses TRBV5-4 and TRBJ1-5; D is perhaps TRBD1 (5 bases). From germline, CDR1 is SGHNT and CDR2 YYREEE (reference sequence). Trimming shortened V by 2 bases and J by 5 bases, and 5 bases separated the two germline ends. The CDR3 has 12 amino acids. CDR3 sequence reads: CASSLGDQPQHF. CDR3 nucleotides: TGTGCCAGCAGCTTAGGGGATCAGCCCCAGCATTTT.

The chain carries TRBV21-1 and TRBJ1-6; the table gives TRBD1 as D, unverified against the DNA. TRBV21-1 is a listed pseudogene. The CDR3 spans 13 residues. This chain's CDR3 is CASCRAYNSPLHF. In nucleotides, the CDR3 is TGTGCCAGCTGCAGGGCTTATAATTCACCCCTCCACTTT.

This chain links TRBV19 with TRBJ2-5; 9 bases fit TRBD1. CDR3 length: 14 residues. Losses at the gene ends were 3 bases for V and 4 bases for J; bases not matched to a gene: 3. Germline CDR1 reads LNHDA; CDR2 reads SQIVND (reference sequence). CDR3 loop: CASSIETGGETQYF. In DNA, the CDR3 is TGTGCCAGTAGTATTGAGACAGGGGGAGAGACCCAGTACTTC.

The chain couples TRBV15 to TRBJ2-3; tentative D call: TRBD2 (6 bases). The CDR3 has 14 amino acids. The germline CDR1 and CDR2 sequences are LNHNV and YYDKDF (reference sequence). Deletions cut 1 base from V and 4 bases from J, with 9 bases between. The CDR3 DNA reads TGTGCCACCAGCAGAGTTTCGGGAGCAGATACGCAGTATTTT. It translates to CATSRVSGADTQYF.

The gene calls are TRBV24-1 and TRBJ2-5; D might be TRBD1 (6 bases). The germline CDR1 and CDR2 sequences are KGHDR and SFDVKD. Deletions cut 0 bases from V and 5 bases from J, with 12 bases between. The CDR3 length is 15 residues. The CDR3 loop is CATSDLRQEGETQYF. As DNA, the CDR3 is TGTGCCACCAGTGATTTGCGACAGGAAGGGGAGACCCAGTACTTC.

The chain has TRBV5-1 and TRBJ1-2; TRBD1 matches at 7 bases. The CDR3 runs 16 residues. Germline loops: CDR1 SGHRS, CDR2 YFSETQ. Trimming at V came to 4 bases and at J to 0 bases, leaving 9 bases not matched to a gene. The CDR3 protein is CASSQTTGAANYGYTF. DNA of the CDR3: TGCGCCAGCAGCCAAACAACAGGGGCAGCTAACTATGGCTACACCTTC.